Presented here are 15 T cell receptor beta chains from one specimen sequenced in a study of T cell responses to AZD1222 COVID-19 vaccine. The repertoire was sequenced with immunoSEQ multiplex PCR; TCRdb's copy has only in-frame clones and lacks some. The sample shows 150,000 to 160,000 clones, 90% of them seen only once. Sequencing was performed on peripheral blood, taken on day 0 of AZD1222 vaccination. Receptor source: an adult in good health.

The rearrangement uses TRBV3-1 (or the pseudogene TRBV3-2) and TRBJ1-4, with D perhaps TRBD1 (6 bases). V lost 4 bases to trimming and J lost 8 bases, with 20 bases between them. CDR1 and CDR2 (germline): LGHDT, YNNKEL (reference sequence). The CDR3 is made up of 16 amino acids. CDR3 loop: CASSRNGGGLSEKLFF. The CDR3 nucleotides are TGTGCCAGCAGCCGGAACGGGGGCGGGTTATCGGAAAAACTGTTTTTT.

This clone was detected a few times. The chain employs TRBV4-3 and TRBJ1-1, with D unresolved. V was clipped by 6 bases and J by 0 bases, with 11 bases between them. CDR3 length: 14 amino acids. The germline V gene encodes CDR1 LGHNA and CDR2 YSLEER. The CDR3 nucleotides are TGCGCCAGCAGGGAGGGTTCCATGAACACTGAAGCTTTCTTT. Translating gives CASREGSMNTEAFF.

The CDR3 DNA is TGCGCCAGCAGTGAGCCCGGGTGGGGAGGGGGCGCGGTTAATCAGCCCCAGCATTTT. Translating it yields CASSEPGWGGGAVNQPQHF. The chain is built from TRBV10-2 and TRBJ1-5; 7 nucleotides align to TRBD1. The germline gives CDR1 WSHSY, CDR2 SAAADI. V lost 2 bases, J lost 4 bases, and 17 bases stayed unmatched. CDR3 length equals 19 residues.

In its sample, this clone was seen once. The chain recombines TRBV29-1 with TRBJ1-3; D is unresolved. The germline V and J ends were trimmed by 1 base and 3 bases, with 10 bases remaining between them. Germline V gene lookup returns CDR1 SQVTM and CDR2 ANQGSEA. The CDR3 loop spans 14 amino acids. CDR3 sequence: CSVEGGGHGNTIYF. CDR3 DNA: TGCAGCGTTGAAGGAGGCGGGCATGGAAACACCATATATTTT.

The V call is TRBV7-2, the J call TRBJ1-2, with TRBD1 matching 9 bases. The junction had 10 bases not matched to a gene; V was cut back by 5 bases and J by 3 bases. Germline V gives CDR1 SGHTA, CDR2 FQGNSA. This CDR3 contains 16 residues. This CDR3 is CASSRTGAGVDYGYTF. The CDR3 DNA reads TGTGCCAGCAGCCGGACAGGGGCCGGGGTGGACTATGGCTACACCTTC.

V gene TRBV19 combines with J gene TRBJ1-5, with D possibly being TRBD1 (6 bases). This CDR3 spans 14 amino acids. The V and J ends lost 5 bases and 4 bases respectively, with 12 bases between them. CDR1 is LNHDA, CDR2 SQIVND, per germline (reference sequence). CDR3 DNA sequence: TGTGCCAGTAGTCTCCCCCAGGGGAATCAGCCCCAGCATTTT. Amino acids: CASSLPQGNQPQHF.

The gene calls are TRBV25-1 and TRBJ1-2; 7 nucleotides line up with TRBD1. Germline V gives CDR1 MGHDK, CDR2 SYGVNS. This CDR3 is built from 13 residues. V was clipped by 8 bases and J by 8 bases; unmatched bases: 11. CDR3: CASESEQGPGYTF. The CDR3 DNA follows: TGTGCCAGCGAAAGCGAACAGGGGCCGGGCTACACCTTC.

The rearrangement links TRBV3-1 (or the pseudogene TRBV3-2) to TRBJ1-4, with D perhaps matching TRBD1 (5 bases). The CDR3 runs to 14 residues. The germline V gene has CDR1 LGHDT and CDR2 YNNKEL (reference sequence). Between the trimmed V and J ends, which lost 4 bases and 6 bases, there was a span of 12 bases. CDR3 sequence (DNA): TGTGCCAGCAGCCCCGAACCGGGGGATGAAAAACTGTTTTTT. Translating it yields CASSPEPGDEKLFF.

The chain couples TRBV6-5 to TRBJ1-3, with D hard to call. V was cut by 4 bases and J by 4 bases, with 8 bases left in between. CDR1 MNHEY and CDR2 SVGAGI come from the germline V gene. This CDR3 has 13 amino acids. The CDR3 nucleotides read TGTGCCAGCAGTTGGGGTGGGGGAAACACCATATATTTT. It specifies CASSWGGGNTIYF.

The chain combines TRBV18 with TRBJ1-3; D is undetermined. The germline CDR1 and CDR2 sequences are KGHSH and LQKENI. The V end lost 5 bases, the J end lost 0 bases, and 14 bases lay between the germline ends. CDR3 size: 16 residues. The CDR3 region has the DNA TGTGCCAGCTCATCACAGCGCCAGAGCTCTGGAAACACCATATATTTT. This translates into CASSSQRQSSGNTIYF. Using reference TRBV18 and TRBJ1-3 for the parts outside the CDR3, the full variable domain is NAGVMQNPRHLVRRRGQEARLRCSPMKGHSHVYWYRQLPEEGLKFMVYLQKENIIDESGMPKERFSAEFPKEGPSILRIQQVVRGDSAAYFCASSSQRQSSGNTIYFGEGSWLTVV.

V and J are TRBV12-5 and TRBJ1-6; TRBD1 aligns across 9 bases. The CDR3 length is 15 residues. CDR1 and CDR2 (germline): LGHNT, FRNRAP. V lost 7 bases and J lost 7; bases outside the gene matches: 8. The DNA of the CDR3 is TGTGCTAGTGCCGTATCGACAGGGGGAAATTCACCCCTCCACTTT. Encoded protein: CASAVSTGGNSPLHF. The full variable domain, in which reference TRBV12-5 and TRBJ1-6 provide the parts outside the CDR3, is DARVTQTPRHKVTEMGQEVTMRCQPILGHNTVFWYRQTMMQGLELLAYFRNRAPLDDSGMPKDRFSAEMPDATLATLKIQPSEPRDSAVYFCASAVSTGGNSPLHFGNGTRLTVT.

Here the CDR3 DNA reads TGTGCCAGCAGTGCGGGGCACACCGGGGAGCTGTTTTTT. Amino acid sequence: CASSAGHTGELFF. The V gene is TRBV2, the J gene TRBJ2-2; D may correspond to TRBD1 or TRBD2 (5 bases each). Between the trimmed V and J ends, which lost 4 bases and 3 bases, there was a span of 6 bases. Germline CDR1 reads SNHLY; CDR2 reads FYNNEI. CDR3 length: 13 residues.

The chain links TRBV2 to TRBJ1-4; 12 positions match TRBD1. The trim removed 4 bases at V and 8 bases at J, leaving 5 bases unmatched. This CDR3 is 15 amino acids long. The germline CDR1 and CDR2 sequences are SNHLY and FYNNEI. CDR3: CASSGYGTGGEKLFF. CDR3 DNA: TGTGCCAGCAGTGGTTACGGGACAGGGGGCGAAAAACTGTTTTTT.

The V call is TRBV7-9, the J call TRBJ2-3, with 13 bases matching TRBD2. CDR3 size: 16 residues. After removal of 2 bases from V and 9 bases from J, the junction contained 8 bases not matched to a gene. Germline CDR1 reads SEHNR; CDR2 reads FQNEAQ (reference sequence). CDR3 in DNA: TGTGCCAGCAGCTTATCCTTAGGGACTAGCGGGGTCACGCAGTATTTT. It specifies CASSLSLGTSGVTQYF.

The chain links TRBV23-1 to TRBJ1-2; D perhaps matches TRBD1 (5 bases). TRBV23-1 has ORF status, its function being uncertain. The V and J ends lost 6 bases and 5 bases respectively, with 19 bases between them. The length of the CDR3 is 15 residues. CDR3: CASREGLSARYGYTF. The CDR3 region has the DNA TGCGCCAGCAGGGAGGGGCTAAGTGCACGGTATGGCTACACCTTC.